A selection of T cell receptor beta chains follows, all from one sample in a study of identical twins. TCRdb used MiXCR to reprocess the 5' RACE reads, holding one entry per CDR3 protein. The sample consists of about 250,000 distinct CDR3 sequences, about 14% of them appearing once. Sequenced input: memory (CD45RO+) T cells sorted from blood. These receptor sequences come from a woman aged 18 to 35 in good health. Both conserved end residues are part of each CDR3. The D gene is left open where the match is weak. Only part of the rows carry a size: once, few, many, or a class if the clone is expanded.

V gene	J gene	CDR3 length	D gene	clone size	CDR3 protein	CDR3 DNA
TRBV29-1	TRBJ2-1	11	.	many	CSVGPGQEQFF	TGCAGCGTCGGACCGGGCCAAGAGCAGTTCTTC
TRBV4-3	TRBJ2-3	14	.	.	CASSQDQDTDTQYF	TGCGCCAGCAGCCAGGATCAGGACACAGATACGCAGTATTTT
TRBV12-3/TRBV12-4	TRBJ1-1	14	.	many	CASSLEGTNTEAFF	TGTGCCAGCAGTTTAGAGGGGACGAACACTGAAGCTTTCTTT
TRBV20-1	TRBJ1-1	14	.	.	CSASGTSADREAFF	TGCAGTGCTAGTGGTACTTCGGCGGACCGTGAAGCTTTCTTT
TRBV6-1	TRBJ1-6	16	.	few	CASSARTEQFNSPLHF	TGTGCCAGCAGTGCTCGGACAGAGCAGTTTAATTCACCCCTCCACTTT
TRBV30	TRBJ1-2	15	.	few	CAWSMGGAIPYGYTF	TGTGCCTGGAGCATGGGGGGCGCGATCCCCTATGGCTACACCTTC
TRBV7-9	TRBJ2-5	14	.	.	CASRIDQKGETQYF	TGTGCCAGCAGAATAGACCAGAAGGGTGAGACCCAGTACTTC
TRBV5-1	TRBJ2-3	16	.	few	CASSYLGGLAPDTQYF	TGCGCCAGCAGCTATTTGGGGGGTTTGGCCCCAGATACGCAGTATTTT
TRBV27	TRBJ2-4	13	.	.	CASRGRAGNIQYF	TGTGCCAGCAGAGGCAGGGCTGGGAACATTCAGTACTTC
TRBV20-1	TRBJ1-4	14	TRBD1	.	CSARDWTGGEKLFF	TGCAGTGCTAGAGATTGGACAGGCGGTGAAAAACTGTTTTTT
TRBV7-2	TRBJ1-2	13	.	.	CASTAMGYYGYTF	TGTGCCAGCACCGCCATGGGGTACTATGGCTACACCTTC
TRBV7-3	TRBJ2-3	14	TRBD1	many	CASSRTGNSYTQYF	TGTGCCAGCAGCCGGACAGGAAACTCCTATACGCAGTATTTT
TRBV7-9	TRBJ1-4	14	.	many	CASSPQGLGEKLFF	TGTGCCAGCAGCCCACAGGGTCTTGGGGAAAAACTGTTTTTT
TRBV30	TRBJ2-2	15	.	.	CAWSRSWRDSGELFF	TGTGCCTGGAGTCGGTCCTGGCGGGACAGCGGGGAGCTGTTTTTT
TRBV12-3/TRBV12-4	TRBJ2-7	14	TRBD2	.	CASRTGTRNSEQYF	TGTGCCAGCAGGACCGGGACTAGGAATTCCGAGCAGTACTTC
TRBV5-1	TRBJ1-2	12	.	few	CASSNGTYGYTF	TGCGCCAGCAGCAACGGGACATACGGCTACACCTTC
TRBV12-5	TRBJ2-5	12	.	.	CASGSPFGTQYF	TGTGCTAGTGGATCCCCCTTCGGAACCCAGTACTTC
TRBV2	TRBJ1-2	15	.	few	CASSEYREVNYGYTF	TGTGCCAGCAGTGAATATAGGGAGGTCAACTATGGCTACACCTTC
TRBV2	TRBJ1-4	18	.	once	CTCSLSVSSAGFNEKLFF	TGTACCTGCAGCCTTAGCGTCTCTAGCGCTGGGTTTAATGAAAAACTGTTTTTT
TRBV20-1	TRBJ2-5	13	TRBD2	.	CSAPTSGQETQYF	TGCAGTGCGCCGACTAGCGGCCAAGAGACCCAGTACTTC
TRBV12-3/TRBV12-4	TRBJ1-2	13	.	few	CASSLALKGGYTF	TGTGCCAGCAGTTTAGCGCTGAAGGGTGGCTACACCTTC
TRBV5-1	TRBJ1-1	12	.	.	CASHHGNTEAFF	TGCGCCAGCCACCACGGGAACACTGAAGCTTTCTTT
TRBV27	TRBJ2-6	19	.	.	CASSPFRTAIFSGANVLTF	TGTGCCAGCAGCCCTTTTCGGACAGCGATATTCTCTGGGGCCAACGTCCTGACTTTC
TRBV6-2/TRBV6-3	TRBJ2-3	13	.	.	CASSWLDTDTQYF	TGTGCCAGCAGTTGGCTCGACACAGATACGCAGTATTTT
TRBV9	TRBJ1-2	13	.	.	CASSVGGAGGYTF	TGTGCCAGCAGCGTAGGGGGGGCAGGTGGCTACACCTTC
TRBV7-9	TRBJ2-1	17	.	few	CASSVSFRDKAYNEQFF	TGTGCCAGCAGCGTTTCCTTCCGGGACAAAGCCTACAATGAGCAGTTCTTC
TRBV6-1	TRBJ2-1	17	TRBD2	many	CASLGLAGGLVYNEQFF	TGTGCCAGTCTGGGGCTAGCGGGGGGGCTAGTCTACAATGAGCAGTTCTTC
TRBV29-1	TRBJ2-2	14	.	.	CSVDGGLNTGELFF	TGCAGCGTTGACGGCGGGCTAAACACCGGGGAGCTGTTTTTT
TRBV15	TRBJ2-1	15	.	few	CATSREGGTYNEQFF	TGTGCCACCAGCAGAGAGGGCGGGACATACAATGAGCAGTTCTTC
TRBV5-5	TRBJ2-7	13	TRBD2	.	CASSPGGIYEQYF	TGTGCCAGCAGCCCCGGGGGGATCTACGAGCAGTACTTC
TRBV6-2/TRBV6-3	TRBJ2-2	17	.	few	CASRRGLFTANTGELFF	TGTGCCAGCCGACGAGGGCTATTTACCGCGAACACCGGGGAGCTGTTTTTT
TRBV5-1	TRBJ2-7	15	.	many	CASRVGVVNSYEQYF	TGCGCCAGCAGAGTAGGGGTGGTAAACTCCTACGAGCAGTACTTC
TRBV3-1	TRBJ1-1	13	.	.	CASSQGWATEAFF	TGTGCCAGCAGCCAGGGTTGGGCCACTGAAGCTTTCTTT
TRBV6-4	TRBJ2-3	15	TRBD2	.	CASSEMAGGTDTQYF	TGTGCCAGCAGTGAAATGGCGGGGGGGACAGATACGCAGTATTTT
TRBV15	TRBJ1-3	14	.	few	CATSRGAAGNTIYF	TGTGCCACCAGCAGAGGGGCAGCTGGAAACACCATATATTTT
TRBV29-1	TRBJ1-2	12	.	few	CSALMGDYGYTF	TGCAGCGCTTTGATGGGGGACTATGGCTACACCTTC
TRBV12-5	TRBJ2-1	16	.	few	CASGPEDLYSYNEQFF	TGTGCTAGTGGCCCCGAGGATCTATACTCCTACAATGAGCAGTTCTTC